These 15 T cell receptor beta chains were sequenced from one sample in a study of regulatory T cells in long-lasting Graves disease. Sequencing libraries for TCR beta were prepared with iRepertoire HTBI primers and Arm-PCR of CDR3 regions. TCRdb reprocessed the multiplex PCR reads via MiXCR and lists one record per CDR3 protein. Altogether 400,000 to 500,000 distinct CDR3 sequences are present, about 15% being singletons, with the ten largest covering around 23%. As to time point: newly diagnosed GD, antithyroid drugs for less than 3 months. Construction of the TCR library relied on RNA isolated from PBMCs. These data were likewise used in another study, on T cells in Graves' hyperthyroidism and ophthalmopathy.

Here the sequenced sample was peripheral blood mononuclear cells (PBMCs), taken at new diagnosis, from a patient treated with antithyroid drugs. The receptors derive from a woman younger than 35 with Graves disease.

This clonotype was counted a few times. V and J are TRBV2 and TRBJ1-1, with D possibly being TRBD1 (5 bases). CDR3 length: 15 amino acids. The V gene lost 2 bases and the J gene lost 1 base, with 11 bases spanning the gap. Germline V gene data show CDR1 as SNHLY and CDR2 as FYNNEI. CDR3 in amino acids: CASSEPPGTNTEAFF. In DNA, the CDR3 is TGTGCCAGCAGTGAACCTCCGGGGACGAACACTGAAGCTTTCTTT.

The CDR3 reads CASSLDIPTLRDDYEQYF. CDR3 sequence (DNA): TGTGCCAGCAGCTTGGATATTCCGACCTTAAGGGACGACTACGAGCAGTACTTC. V gene TRBV28 combines with J gene TRBJ2-7; either TRBD1 or TRBD2 may supply D (5 bases each). The germline CDR1 and CDR2 sequences are MDHEN and SYDVKM. V lost 6 bases, J lost 3 bases, and 27 bases lay in between. The CDR3 spans 18 residues. The entire variable domain, with the rest obtained from reference TRBV28 and TRBJ2-7, is as follows: DVKVTQSSRYLVKRTGEKVFLECVQDMDHENMFWYRQDPGLGLRLIYFSYDVKMKEKGDIPEGYSVSREKKERFSLILESASTNQTSMYLCASSLDIPTLRDDYEQYFGPGTRLTVT.

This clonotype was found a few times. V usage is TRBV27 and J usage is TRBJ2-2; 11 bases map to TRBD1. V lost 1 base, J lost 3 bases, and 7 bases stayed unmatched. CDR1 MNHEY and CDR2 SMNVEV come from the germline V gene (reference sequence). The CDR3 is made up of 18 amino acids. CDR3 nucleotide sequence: TGTGCCAGCAGTTTATTAGCCGGGACAGGGGGTGACACCGGGGAGCTGTTTTTT. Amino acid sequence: CASSLLAGTGGDTGELFF.

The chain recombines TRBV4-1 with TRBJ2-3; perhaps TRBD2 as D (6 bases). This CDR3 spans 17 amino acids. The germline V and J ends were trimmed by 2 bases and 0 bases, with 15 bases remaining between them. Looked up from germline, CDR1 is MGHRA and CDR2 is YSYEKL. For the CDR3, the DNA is TGCGCCAGCAGCCAACCAAAACTAGCACGGAGCACAGATACGCAGTATTTT. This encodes CASSQPKLARSTDTQYF.

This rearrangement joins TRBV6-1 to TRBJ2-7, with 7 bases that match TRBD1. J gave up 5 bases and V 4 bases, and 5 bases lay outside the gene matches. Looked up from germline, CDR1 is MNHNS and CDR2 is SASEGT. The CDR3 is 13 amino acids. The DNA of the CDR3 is TGTGCCAGCAGTGCCGACAGGGTTAACGAGCAGTACTTC. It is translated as CASSADRVNEQYF.

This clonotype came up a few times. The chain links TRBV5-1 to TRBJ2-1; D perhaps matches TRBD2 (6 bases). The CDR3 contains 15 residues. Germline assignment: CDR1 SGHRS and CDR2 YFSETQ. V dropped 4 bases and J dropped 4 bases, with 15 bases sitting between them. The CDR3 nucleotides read TGCGCCAGCAGCGGGGGAGCGGGCCTTTACAATGAGCAGTTCTTC. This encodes CASSGGAGLYNEQFF. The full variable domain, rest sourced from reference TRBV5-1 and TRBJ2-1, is KAGVTQTPRYLIKTRGQQVTLSCSPISGHRSVSWYQQTPGQGLQFLFEYFSETQRNKGNFPGRFSGRQFSNSRSEMNVSTLELGDSALYLCASSGGAGLYNEQFFGPGTRLTVL.

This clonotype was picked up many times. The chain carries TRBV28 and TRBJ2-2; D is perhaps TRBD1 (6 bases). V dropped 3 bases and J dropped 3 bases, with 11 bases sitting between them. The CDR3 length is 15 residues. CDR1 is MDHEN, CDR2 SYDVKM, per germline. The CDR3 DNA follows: TGTGCCAGCAGTTTCGGCGACAGGTACACCGGGGAGCTGTTTTTT. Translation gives CASSFGDRYTGELFF.

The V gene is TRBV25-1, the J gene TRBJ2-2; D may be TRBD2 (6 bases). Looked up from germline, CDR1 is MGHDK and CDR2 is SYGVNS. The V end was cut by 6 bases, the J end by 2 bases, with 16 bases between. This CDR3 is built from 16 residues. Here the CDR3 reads CASSLVGGANTGELFF. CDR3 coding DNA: TGTGCCAGCAGCCTTGTAGGCGGGGCTAACACCGGGGAGCTGTTTTTT. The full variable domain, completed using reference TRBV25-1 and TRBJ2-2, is EADIYQTPRYLVIGTGKKITLECSQTMGHDKMYWYQQDPGMELHLIHYSYGVNSTEKGDLSSESTVSRIRTEHFPLTLESARPSHTSQYLCASSLVGGANTGELFFGEGSRLTVL.

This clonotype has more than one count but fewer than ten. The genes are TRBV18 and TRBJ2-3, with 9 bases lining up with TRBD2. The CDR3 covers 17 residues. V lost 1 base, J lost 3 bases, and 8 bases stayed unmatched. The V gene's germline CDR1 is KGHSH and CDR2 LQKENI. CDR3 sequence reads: CASSPLSLAGRTDTQYF. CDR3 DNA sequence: TGTGCCAGCTCACCACTTTCCCTAGCGGGACGTACAGATACGCAGTATTTT. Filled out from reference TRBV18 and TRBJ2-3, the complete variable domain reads NAGVMQNPRHLVRRRGQEARLRCSPMKGHSHVYWYRQLPEEGLKFMVYLQKENIIDESGMPKERFSAEFPKEGPSILRIQQVVRGDSAAYFCASSPLSLAGRTDTQYFGPGTRLTVL.

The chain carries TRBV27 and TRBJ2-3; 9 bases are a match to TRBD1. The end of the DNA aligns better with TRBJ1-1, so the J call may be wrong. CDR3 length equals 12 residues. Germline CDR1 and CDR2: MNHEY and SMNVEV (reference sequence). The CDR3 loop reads CASRPTGGQAFF. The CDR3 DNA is TGTGCCAGCAGGCCTACAGGGGGCCAAGCTTTCTTT.

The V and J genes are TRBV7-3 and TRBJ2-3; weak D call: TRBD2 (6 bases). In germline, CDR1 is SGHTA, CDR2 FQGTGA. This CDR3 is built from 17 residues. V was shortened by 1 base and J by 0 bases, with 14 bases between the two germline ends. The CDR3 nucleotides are TGTGCCAGCAGCTTAAGTTGGGGGGAGTTCAGCACAGATACGCAGTATTTT. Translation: CASSLSWGEFSTDTQYF. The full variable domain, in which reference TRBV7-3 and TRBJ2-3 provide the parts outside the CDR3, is GAGVSQTPSNKVTEKGKYVELRCDPISGHTALYWYRQSLGQGPEFLIYFQGTGAADDSGLPNDRFFAVRPEGSVSTLKIQRTERGDSAVYLCASSLSWGEFSTDTQYFGPGTRLTVL.

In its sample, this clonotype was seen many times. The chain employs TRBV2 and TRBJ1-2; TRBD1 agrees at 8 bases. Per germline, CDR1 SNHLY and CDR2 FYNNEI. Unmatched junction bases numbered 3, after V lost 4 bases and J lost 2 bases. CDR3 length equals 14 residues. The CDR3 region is CASSANRGNYGYTF. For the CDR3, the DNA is TGTGCCAGCAGTGCCAACAGGGGGAACTATGGCTACACCTTC.

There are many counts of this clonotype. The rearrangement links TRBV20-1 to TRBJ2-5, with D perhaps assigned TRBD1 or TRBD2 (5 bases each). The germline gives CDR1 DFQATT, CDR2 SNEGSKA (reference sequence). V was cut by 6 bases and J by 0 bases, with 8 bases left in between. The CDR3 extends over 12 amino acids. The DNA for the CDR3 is TGCAGTGCCCGGGGCAACCAAGAGACCCAGTACTTC. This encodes CSARGNQETQYF.

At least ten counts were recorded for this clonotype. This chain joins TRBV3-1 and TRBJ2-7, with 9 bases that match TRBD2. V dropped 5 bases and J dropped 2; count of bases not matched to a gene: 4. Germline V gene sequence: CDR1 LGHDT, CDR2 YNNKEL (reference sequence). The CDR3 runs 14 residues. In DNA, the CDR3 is TGTGCCAGCAGCGGGGGACTAGCTCCCTACGAGCAGTACTTC. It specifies CASSGGLAPYEQYF.

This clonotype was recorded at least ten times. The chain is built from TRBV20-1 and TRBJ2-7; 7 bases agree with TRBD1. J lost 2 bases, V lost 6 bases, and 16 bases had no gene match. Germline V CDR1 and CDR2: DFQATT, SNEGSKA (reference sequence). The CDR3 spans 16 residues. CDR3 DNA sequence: TGCAGTGCCCGAGTCGTTACCGACAGGGTACCCTACGAGCAGTACTTC. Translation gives CSARVVTDRVPYEQYF.